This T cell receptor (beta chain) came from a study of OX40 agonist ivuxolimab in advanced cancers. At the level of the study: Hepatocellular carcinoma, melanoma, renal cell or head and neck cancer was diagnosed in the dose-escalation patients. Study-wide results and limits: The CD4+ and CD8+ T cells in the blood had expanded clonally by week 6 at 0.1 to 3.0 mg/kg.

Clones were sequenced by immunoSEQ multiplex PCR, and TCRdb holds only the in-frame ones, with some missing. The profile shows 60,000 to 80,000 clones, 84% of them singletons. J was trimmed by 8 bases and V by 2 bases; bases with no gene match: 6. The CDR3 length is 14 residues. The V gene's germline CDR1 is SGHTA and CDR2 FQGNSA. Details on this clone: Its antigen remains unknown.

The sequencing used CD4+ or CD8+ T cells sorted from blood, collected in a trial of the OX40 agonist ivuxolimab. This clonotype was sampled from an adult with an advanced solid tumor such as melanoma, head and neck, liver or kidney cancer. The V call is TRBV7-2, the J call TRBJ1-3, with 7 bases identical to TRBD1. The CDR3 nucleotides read TGTGCCAGCAGCTTAAGGGCAGGGGGGGACACCATATATTTT. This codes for CASSLRAGGDTIYF.